The 6 T cell receptor beta chains in this list originate from one sample, sequenced in a study of HIV-infected children after antiretroviral therapy interruption. Treatment: PENTA 11 planned treatment interruption arm or continuous ART arm. A 3' RACE protocol on RNA, with unique molecular identifiers, produced the TCR library. TCRdb analysed the 3' RACE reads with MiXCR anew, one entry per CDR3 protein. The table lists more than 75,000 distinct CDR3 sequences, 6% to 8.5% of them singletons. Source: CD45RA+ CD4+ T cells from PBMCs, pooled from several time points, taken from a donor given antiretroviral therapy, either interrupted or continuous. This sample's subset: naive CD4+ CD45RA+ CD45RO- T cells. Receptor source: a pool of human donors with HIV.

This clonotype came up a few times. The chain is built from TRBV6-1 and TRBJ2-1; perhaps TRBD2 as D (7 bases). From germline, CDR1 is MNHNS and CDR2 SASEGT. The CDR3 extends over 15 amino acids. Deletions cut 6 bases from V and 4 bases from J, with 16 bases between. In DNA, the CDR3 is TGTGCCAGCAGCCCTCAACAGGGAGGGTACAATGAGCAGTTCTTC. The encoded protein is CASSPQQGGYNEQFF.

In nucleotides, the CDR3 is TGTGCCAGCGGGCCGGGACCCTCCTACGAGCAGTACTTC. This sequence encodes CASGPGPSYEQYF. The J gene is TRBJ2-7, the V gene TRBV12-3 or TRBV12-4; perhaps D is TRBD1 or TRBD2 (5 bases each). Between the trimmed V and J ends, which lost 8 bases and 0 bases, there was a span of 11 bases. The CDR3 consists of 13 residues.

The chain combines TRBV7-2 with TRBJ1-3; 8 bases agree with TRBD1. CDR3 size: 14 residues. Germline-derived CDR1 and CDR2 are SGHTA and FQGNSA. The trim removed 5 bases at V and 1 base at J, leaving 1 base unmatched. The CDR3 DNA is TGTGCCAGCAGCGACAGGGGTTCTGGAAACACCATATATTTT. It codes for CASSDRGSGNTIYF. Combining the CDR3 with reference TRBV7-2 and TRBJ1-3 gives the whole variable domain GAGVSQSPSNKVTEKGKDVELRCDPISGHTALYWYRQSLGQGLEFLIYFQGNSAPDKSGLPSDRFSAERTGGSVSTLTIQRTQQEDSAVYLCASSDRGSGNTIYFGEGSWLTVV.

This clonotype has a count of ten or more. The chain combines TRBV5-4 with TRBJ2-3; no definite D call. V lost 4 bases and J lost 6, with 18 bases in between. The CDR3 totals 15 residues. Germline-derived CDR1 and CDR2 are SGHNT and YYREEE (reference sequence). This chain's CDR3 is CASSTSTDGMDTQYF. DNA for the CDR3: TGTGCCAGCAGCACCTCGACGGACGGCATGGATACGCAGTATTTT.

This clonotype was seen ten or more times. V and J are TRBV10-3 and TRBJ2-7; D perhaps matches TRBD1 (5 bases). Trimming removed 0 bases at V and 3 bases at J, with 9 bases between. Germline V lookup: CDR1 ENHRY, CDR2 SYGVKD. The CDR3 is 14 amino acids. The CDR3 sequence is CAISESRQGYEQYF. DNA of the CDR3: TGTGCCATCAGTGAGTCCAGGCAGGGCTACGAGCAGTACTTC.

This clonotype appeared many times. CDR3 amino acids: CASSLNWGSPLHF. CDR3 in DNA: TGTGCCAGCAGTTTGAATTGGGGCTCACCCCTCCACTTT. V usage is TRBV12-3 or TRBV12-4 and J usage is TRBJ1-6, with a tentative D call TRBD1 (5 bases). The CDR3 totals 13 residues. The ends were cut back, 3 bases at V and 10 bases at J, with 10 bases in the middle.